This TCR beta chain was sequenced in a study of blood T cell repertoires in COVID-19. Enrolled during active infection, Seattle patients were then followed longitudinally. A few counts support this clone. TCRdb's copy holds only in-frame clones and misses some; the assay was immunoSEQ multiplex PCR. The sample comprises 250,000 to 350,000 clones, around 85% of which are singletons, and roughly 1.5% rests with the top ten. This TCR came from a human donor with COVID-19, enrolled during active disease. The donor label of this sample is uncertain. Sequenced material: peripheral blood.

CDR3: CASSLGSGTGELFF. CDR3 nucleotide sequence: TGTGCCAGCAGCTTAGGATCGGGGACCGGGGAGCTGTTTTTT. The chain recombines TRBV7-9 with TRBJ2-2; possibly TRBD2 for D (5 bases). In germline, CDR1 is SEHNR, CDR2 FQNEAQ (reference sequence). Trimming cost V 1 base and J 5 bases, with 8 bases left between them. The CDR3 runs 14 residues.